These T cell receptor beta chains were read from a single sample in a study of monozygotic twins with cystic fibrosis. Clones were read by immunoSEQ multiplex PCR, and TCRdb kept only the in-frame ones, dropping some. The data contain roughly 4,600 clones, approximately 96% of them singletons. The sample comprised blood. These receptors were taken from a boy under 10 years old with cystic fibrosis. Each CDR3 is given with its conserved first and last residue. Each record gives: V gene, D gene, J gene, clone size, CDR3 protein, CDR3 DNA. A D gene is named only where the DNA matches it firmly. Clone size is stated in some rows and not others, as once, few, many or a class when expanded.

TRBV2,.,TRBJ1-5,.,CASSESGSHNQPQHF,TGTGCCAGCAGTGAATCGGGCAGTCACAATCAGCCCCAGCATTTT
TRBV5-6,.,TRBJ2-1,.,CASSLQVNPLHEQFF,TGTGCCAGCAGCTTACAGGTGAACCCTTTGCATGAGCAGTTCTTC
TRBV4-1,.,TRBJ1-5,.,CASSQDRQGRQPQHF,TGCGCCAGCAGCCAAGATAGGCAGGGGCGACAGCCCCAGCATTTT
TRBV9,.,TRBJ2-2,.,CASRGNRELFF,TGTGCCAGTAGGGGGAACCGGGAGCTGTTTTTT
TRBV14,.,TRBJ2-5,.,CASSQAAGTFQETQYF,TGTGCCAGCAGCCAAGCCGCGGGGACCTTCCAAGAGACCCAGTACTTC
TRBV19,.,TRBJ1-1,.,CASSRRQANTEAFF,TGTGCCAGTAGTAGACGACAGGCGAACACTGAAGCTTTCTTT
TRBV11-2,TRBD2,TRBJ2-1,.,CASSLLREGEQFF,TGTGCCAGCAGCTTATTAAGGGAGGGTGAGCAGTTCTTC
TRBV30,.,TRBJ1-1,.,CAWSWAGGTEAFF,TGTGCCTGGAGTTGGGCGGGGGGCACTGAAGCTTTCTTT
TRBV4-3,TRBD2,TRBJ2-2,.,CASSQDRAGGPNTGELFF,TGCGCCAGCAGCCAAGATCGAGCGGGGGGCCCTAACACCGGGGAGCTGTTTTTT
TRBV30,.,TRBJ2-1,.,CAWSGDGYNEQFF,TGTGCCTGGAGTGGGGACGGTTACAATGAGCAGTTCTTC
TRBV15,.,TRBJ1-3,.,CATSRDRGSGNTIYF,TGTGCCACCAGCAGAGATAGGGGGTCCGGAAACACCATATATTTT
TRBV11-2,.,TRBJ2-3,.,CASSSIRLTDTQYF,TGTGCCAGCAGCTCTATACGGCTCACAGATACGCAGTATTTT
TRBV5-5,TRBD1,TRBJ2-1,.,CASSSVTGGGGNEQFF,TGTGCCAGCAGCTCCGTTACAGGGGGCGGTGGGAATGAGCAGTTCTTC
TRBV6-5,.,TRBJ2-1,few,CASSSGSKNEQFF,TGTGCCAGCAGTTCCGGGAGCAAGAATGAGCAGTTCTTC
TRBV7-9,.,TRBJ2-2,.,CASSLEGGRSGELFF,TGTGCCAGCAGCTTAGAGGGGGGCCGGTCCGGGGAGCTGTTTTTT
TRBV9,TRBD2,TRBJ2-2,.,CASSVETGGTGELFF,TGTGCCAGCAGCGTAGAAACGGGGGGAACCGGGGAGCTGTTTTTT
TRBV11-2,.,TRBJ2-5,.,CASSFGGGPVGETQYF,TGTGCCAGCAGCTTTGGCGGAGGTCCAGTCGGGGAGACCCAGTACTTC
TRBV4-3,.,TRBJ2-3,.,CASSGRGQTSTDTQYF,TGCGCCAGCAGCGGGCGGGGGCAAACTAGCACAGATACGCAGTATTTT
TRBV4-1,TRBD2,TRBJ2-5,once,CASSLPGRGQETQYF,TGCGCCAGCAGCCTCCCTGGGAGGGGCCAAGAGACCCAGTACTTC
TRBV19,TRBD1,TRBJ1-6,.,CATWGPPQGRNSPLHF,TGTGCCACCTGGGGGCCTCCACAGGGGCGGAATTCACCCCTCCACTTT
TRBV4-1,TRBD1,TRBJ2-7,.,CASSQTTGDHYEQYF,TGCGCCAGCAGCCAAACGACAGGGGATCACTACGAGCAGTACTTC
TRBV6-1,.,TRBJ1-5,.,CASSRGREGNQPQHF,TGTGCCAGCAGTCGGGGCAGGGAGGGCAATCAGCCCCAGCATTTT
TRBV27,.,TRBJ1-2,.,CASSLSGVDGYTF,TGTGCCAGCAGTTTAAGCGGGGTAGATGGCTACACCTTC
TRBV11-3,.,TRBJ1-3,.,CASSATGGNTIYF,TGTGCCAGCAGCGCCACAGGGGGAAACACCATATATTTT
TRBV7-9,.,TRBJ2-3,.,CASSLGLSTDTQYF,TGTGCCAGCAGCTTAGGTCTGAGCACAGATACGCAGTATTTT
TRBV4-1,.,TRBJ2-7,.,CASSSPSRALYEQYF,TGCGCCAGCAGCTCCCCGTCGCGTGCCCTCTACGAGCAGTACTTC
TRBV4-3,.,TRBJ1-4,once,CASSQGVNQRGTNEKLFF,TGCGCCAGCAGCCAAGGCGTCAATCAGCGGGGAACTAATGAAAAACTGTTTTTT
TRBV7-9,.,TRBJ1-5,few,CASSLWGNQPQHF,TGTGCCAGCAGCTTATGGGGAAATCAGCCCCAGCATTTT
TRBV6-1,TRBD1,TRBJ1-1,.,CASSEGQGAEAFF,TGTGCCAGCAGTGAAGGGCAGGGGGCTGAAGCTTTCTTT
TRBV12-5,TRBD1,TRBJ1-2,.,CASGLVIRDRGRGYTF,TGTGCTAGTGGTTTGGTAATCCGGGACAGGGGACGCGGCTACACCTTC
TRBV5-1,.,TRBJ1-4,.,CASSPGPWEKLFF,TGCGCCAGCAGTCCGGGCCCGTGGGAAAAACTGTTTTTT
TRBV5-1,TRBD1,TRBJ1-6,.,CASSLLTGGRNSPLHF,TGCGCCAGCAGCTTACTCACAGGGGGCAGAAATTCACCCCTCCACTTT
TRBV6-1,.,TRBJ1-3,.,CASSKDTRSGNTIYF,TGTGCCAGCAGTAAAGACACCCGATCTGGAAACACCATATATTTT
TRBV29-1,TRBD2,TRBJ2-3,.,CSVGSSGGGTDTQYF,TGCAGCGTTGGGTCTAGCGGGGGGGGCACAGATACGCAGTATTTT
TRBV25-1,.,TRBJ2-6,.,CASSEWRGTGANVLTF,TGTGCCAGCAGTGAATGGCGGGGAACTGGGGCCAACGTCCTGACTTTC
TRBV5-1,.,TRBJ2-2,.,CASSLQGIDTGELFF,TGCGCCAGCAGCTTGCAGGGAATAGACACCGGGGAGCTGTTTTTT
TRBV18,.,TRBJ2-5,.,CASSPRQSEETQYF,TGTGCCAGCTCACCCCGGCAGTCTGAGGAGACCCAGTACTTC
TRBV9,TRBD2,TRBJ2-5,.,CASSPRLAPGRQETQYF,TGTGCCAGCAGCCCCCGACTAGCCCCCGGGAGACAAGAGACCCAGTACTTC
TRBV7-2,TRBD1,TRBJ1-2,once,CASSLVRAGQDYGYTF,TGTGCCAGCAGCTTAGTTAGGGCGGGACAGGACTATGGCTACACCTTC
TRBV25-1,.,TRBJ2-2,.,CASSPRQAHSGELFF,TGTGCCAGCAGCCCCCGCCAGGCCCATTCCGGGGAGCTGTTTTTT
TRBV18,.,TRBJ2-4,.,CASSPDGGYIQYF,TGTGCCAGCTCACCAGACGGGGGATACATTCAGTACTTC
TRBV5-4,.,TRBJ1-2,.,CASSGGGQTNYGYTF,TGTGCCAGCAGTGGAGGGGGACAAACAAACTATGGCTACACCTTC